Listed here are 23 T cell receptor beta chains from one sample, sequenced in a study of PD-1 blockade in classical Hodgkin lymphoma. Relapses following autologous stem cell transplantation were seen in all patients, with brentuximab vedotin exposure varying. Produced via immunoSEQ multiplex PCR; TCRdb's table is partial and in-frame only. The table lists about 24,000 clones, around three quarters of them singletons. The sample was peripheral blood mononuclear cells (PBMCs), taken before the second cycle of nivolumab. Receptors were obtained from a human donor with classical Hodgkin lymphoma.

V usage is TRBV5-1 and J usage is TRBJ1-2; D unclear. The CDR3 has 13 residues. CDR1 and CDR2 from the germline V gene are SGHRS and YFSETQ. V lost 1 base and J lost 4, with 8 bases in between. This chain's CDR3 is CASSLLGGYGYTF. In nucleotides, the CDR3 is TGCGCCAGCAGCTTGTTGGGCGGCTATGGCTACACCTTC.

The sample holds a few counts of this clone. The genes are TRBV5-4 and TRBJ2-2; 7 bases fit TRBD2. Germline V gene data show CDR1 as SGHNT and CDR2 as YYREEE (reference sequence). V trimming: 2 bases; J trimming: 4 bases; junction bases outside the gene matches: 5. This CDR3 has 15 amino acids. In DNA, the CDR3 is TGTGCCAGCAGCTTCCGACTAGCCCGCACCGGGGAGCTGTTTTTT. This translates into CASSFRLARTGELFF.

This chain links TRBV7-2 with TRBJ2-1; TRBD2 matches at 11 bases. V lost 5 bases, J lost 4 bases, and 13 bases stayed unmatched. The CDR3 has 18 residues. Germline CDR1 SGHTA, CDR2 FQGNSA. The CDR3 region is CASSPGVSGRARYNEQFF. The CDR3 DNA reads TGTGCCAGCAGCCCGGGGGTTAGCGGGAGGGCCAGGTACAATGAGCAGTTCTTC.

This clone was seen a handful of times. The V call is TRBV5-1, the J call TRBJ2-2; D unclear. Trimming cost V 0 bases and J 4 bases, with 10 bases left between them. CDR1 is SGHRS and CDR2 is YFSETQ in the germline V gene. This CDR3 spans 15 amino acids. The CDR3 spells CASSLEGTGTGELFF. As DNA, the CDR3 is TGCGCCAGCAGCTTGGAAGGTACTGGCACCGGGGAGCTGTTTTTT.

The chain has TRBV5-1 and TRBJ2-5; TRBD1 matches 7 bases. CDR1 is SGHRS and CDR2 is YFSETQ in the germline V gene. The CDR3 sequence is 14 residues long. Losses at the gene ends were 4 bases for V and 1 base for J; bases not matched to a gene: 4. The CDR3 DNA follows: TGCGCCAGCAGCCTTAGGACAGGCCAAGAGACCCAGTACTTC. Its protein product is CASSLRTGQETQYF. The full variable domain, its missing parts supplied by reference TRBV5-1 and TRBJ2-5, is KAGVTQTPRYLIKTRGQQVTLSCSPISGHRSVSWYQQTPGQGLQFLFEYFSETQRNKGNFPGRFSGRQFSNSRSEMNVSTLELGDSALYLCASSLRTGQETQYFGPGTRLLVL.

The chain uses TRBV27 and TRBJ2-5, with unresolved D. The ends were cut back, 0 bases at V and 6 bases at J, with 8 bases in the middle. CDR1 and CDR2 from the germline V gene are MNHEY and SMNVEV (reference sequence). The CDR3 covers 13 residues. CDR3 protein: CASSLSAGQTQYF. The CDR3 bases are TGTGCCAGCAGTTTATCGGCAGGCCAGACCCAGTACTTC.

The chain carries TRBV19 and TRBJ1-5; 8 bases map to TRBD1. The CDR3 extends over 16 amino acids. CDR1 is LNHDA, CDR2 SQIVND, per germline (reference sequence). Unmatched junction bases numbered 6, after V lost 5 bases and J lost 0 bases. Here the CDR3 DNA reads TGTGCCAGTAGTCGCCCGGGACAGGCTAGCAATCAGCCCCAGCATTTT. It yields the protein CASSRPGQASNQPQHF.

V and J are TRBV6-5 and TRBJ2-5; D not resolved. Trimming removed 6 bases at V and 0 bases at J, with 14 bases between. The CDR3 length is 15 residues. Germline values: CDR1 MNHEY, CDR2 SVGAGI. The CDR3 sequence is CASRVGLRDQETQYF. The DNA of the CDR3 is TGTGCCAGCAGGGTTGGCCTAAGGGACCAAGAGACCCAGTACTTC.

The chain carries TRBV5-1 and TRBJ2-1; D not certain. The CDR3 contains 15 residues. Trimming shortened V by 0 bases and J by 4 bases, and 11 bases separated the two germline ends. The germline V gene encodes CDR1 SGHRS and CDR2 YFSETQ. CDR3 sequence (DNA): TGCGCCAGCAGCTTGGCCGTGGCCGATTACAATGAGCAGTTCTTC. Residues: CASSLAVADYNEQFF. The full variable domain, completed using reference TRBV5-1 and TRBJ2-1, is KAGVTQTPRYLIKTRGQQVTLSCSPISGHRSVSWYQQTPGQGLQFLFEYFSETQRNKGNFPGRFSGRQFSNSRSEMNVSTLELGDSALYLCASSLAVADYNEQFFGPGTRLTVL.

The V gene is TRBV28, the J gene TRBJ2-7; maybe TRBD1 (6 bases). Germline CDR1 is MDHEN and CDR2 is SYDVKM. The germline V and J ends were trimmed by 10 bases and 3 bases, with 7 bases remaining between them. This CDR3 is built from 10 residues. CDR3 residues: CATRGYEQYF. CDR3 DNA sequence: TGTGCCACCAGGGGCTACGAGCAGTACTTC.

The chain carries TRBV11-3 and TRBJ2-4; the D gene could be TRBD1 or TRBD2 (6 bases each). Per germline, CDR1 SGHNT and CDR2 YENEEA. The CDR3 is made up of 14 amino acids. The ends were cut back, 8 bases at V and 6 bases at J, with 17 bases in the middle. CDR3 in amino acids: CASGGGDEGNIQYF. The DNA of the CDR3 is TGTGCCAGCGGGGGCGGGGATGAAGGAAACATTCAGTACTTC.

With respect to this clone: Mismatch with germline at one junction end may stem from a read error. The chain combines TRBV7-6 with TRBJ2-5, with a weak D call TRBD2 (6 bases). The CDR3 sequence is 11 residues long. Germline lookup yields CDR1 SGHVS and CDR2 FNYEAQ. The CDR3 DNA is TGTGCCAGCAGCCGAGGAGGGGACTTACACTTC. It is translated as CASSRGGDLHF.

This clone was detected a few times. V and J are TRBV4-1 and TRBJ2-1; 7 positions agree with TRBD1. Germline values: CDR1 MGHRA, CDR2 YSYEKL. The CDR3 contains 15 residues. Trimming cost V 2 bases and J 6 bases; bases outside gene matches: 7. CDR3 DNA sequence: TGCGCCAGCAGCCAAAGTGACAGGGTCGGCAATGAGCAGTTCTTC. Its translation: CASSQSDRVGNEQFF.

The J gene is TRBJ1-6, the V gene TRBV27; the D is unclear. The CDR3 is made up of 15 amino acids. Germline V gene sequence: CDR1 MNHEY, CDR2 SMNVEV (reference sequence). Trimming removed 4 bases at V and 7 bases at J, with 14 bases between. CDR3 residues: CASSWVRRENSPLHF. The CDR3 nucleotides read TGTGCCAGCAGTTGGGTGAGGCGGGAAAATTCACCCCTCCACTTT.

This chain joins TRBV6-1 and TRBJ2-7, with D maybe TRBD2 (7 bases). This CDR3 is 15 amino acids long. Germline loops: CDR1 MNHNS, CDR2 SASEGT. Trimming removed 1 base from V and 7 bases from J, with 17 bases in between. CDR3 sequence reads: CASSEVGGGGLEQYF. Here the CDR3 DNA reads TGTGCCAGCAGTGAAGTAGGCGGCGGGGGCTTGGAGCAGTACTTC.

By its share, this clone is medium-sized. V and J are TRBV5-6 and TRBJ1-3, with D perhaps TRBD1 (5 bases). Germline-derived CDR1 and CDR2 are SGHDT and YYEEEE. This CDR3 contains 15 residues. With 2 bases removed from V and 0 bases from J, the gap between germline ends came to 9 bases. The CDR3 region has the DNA TGTGCCAGCAGCTTACAGGCGTTCTCTGGAAACACCATATATTTT. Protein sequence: CASSLQAFSGNTIYF.

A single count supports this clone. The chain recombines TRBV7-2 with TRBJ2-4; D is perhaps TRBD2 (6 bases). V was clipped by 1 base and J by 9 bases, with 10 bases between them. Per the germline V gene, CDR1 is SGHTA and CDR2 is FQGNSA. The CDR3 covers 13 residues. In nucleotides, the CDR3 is TGTGCCAGCAGCTTAGGGTTAGCGGTCATTCAGTACTTC. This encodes CASSLGLAVIQYF.

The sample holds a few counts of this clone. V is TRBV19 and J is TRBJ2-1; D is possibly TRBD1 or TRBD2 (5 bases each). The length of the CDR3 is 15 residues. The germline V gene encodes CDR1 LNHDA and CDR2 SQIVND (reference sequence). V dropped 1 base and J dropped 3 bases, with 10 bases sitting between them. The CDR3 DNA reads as TGTGCCAGTAGTATAGGACCTGGGGGCTACAATGAGCAGTTCTTC. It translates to CASSIGPGGYNEQFF.

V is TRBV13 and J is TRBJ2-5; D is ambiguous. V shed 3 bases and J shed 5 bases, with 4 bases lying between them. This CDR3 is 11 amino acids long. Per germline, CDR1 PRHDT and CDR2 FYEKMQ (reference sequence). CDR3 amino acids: CASSFQETQYF. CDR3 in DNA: TGTGCCAGCAGCTTCCAGGAGACCCAGTACTTC. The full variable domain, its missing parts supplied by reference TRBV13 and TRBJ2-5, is AAGVIQSPRHLIKEKRETATLKCYPIPRHDTVYWYQQGPGQDPQFLISFYEKMQSDKGSIPDRFSAQQFSDYHSELNMSSLELGDSALYFCASSFQETQYFGPGTRLLVL.

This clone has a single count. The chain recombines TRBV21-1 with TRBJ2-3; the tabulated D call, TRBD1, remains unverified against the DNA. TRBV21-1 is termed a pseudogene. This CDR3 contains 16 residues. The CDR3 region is CASSTRQDIATDTQYF. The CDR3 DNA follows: TGTGCCAGCAGCACCCGTCAAGACATTGCCACAGATACGCAGTATTTT.

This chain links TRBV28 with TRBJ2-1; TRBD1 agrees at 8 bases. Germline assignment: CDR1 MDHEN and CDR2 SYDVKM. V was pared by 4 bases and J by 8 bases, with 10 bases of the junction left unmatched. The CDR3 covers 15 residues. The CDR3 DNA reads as TGTGCCAGCAGTTCGACAGGGGTAAATTGGGATGAGCAGTTCTTC. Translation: CASSSTGVNWDEQFF.

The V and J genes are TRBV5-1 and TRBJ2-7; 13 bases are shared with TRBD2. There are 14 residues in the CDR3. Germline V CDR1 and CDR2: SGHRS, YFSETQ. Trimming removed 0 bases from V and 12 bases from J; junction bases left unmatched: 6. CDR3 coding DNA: TGCGCCAGCAGCTTGGCCGGGACTAGCGGGACCTGGTACTTC. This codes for CASSLAGTSGTWYF.

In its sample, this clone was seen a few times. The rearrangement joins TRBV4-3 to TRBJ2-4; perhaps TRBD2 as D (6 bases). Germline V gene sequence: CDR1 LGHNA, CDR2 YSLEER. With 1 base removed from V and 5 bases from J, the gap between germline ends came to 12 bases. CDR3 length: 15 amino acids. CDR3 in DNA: TGCGCCAGCAGCCAAGGGAGGGACCCCGAAAACATTCAGTACTTC. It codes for CASSQGRDPENIQYF.